The next 19 T cell receptor beta chains were all read from a single sample in a study of T cells expressing NK-cell markers. TCRdb re-called the 5' RACE reads; one entry per CDR3 protein, DNA not given. The listing records about 400,000 distinct CDR3 sequences. Input material: blood T cells: a sorted CD56 or NKG2C T cell subset, CD4+ or CD8+ T cells, or bulk PBMC T cells (not recorded which). The receptors stem from a woman aged 45 to 65 in good health.

CDR3 sequence: CAITESRENTEAFF. The chain uses TRBV10-3 and TRBJ1-1; lacking DNA, the TRBD1 call made by TCRdb goes unchecked. CDR1 is ENHRY and CDR2 is SYGVKD in the germline V gene. The CDR3 loop spans 14 amino acids.

J is TRBJ2-7 and V is TRBV25-1. The germline V gene has CDR1 MGHDK and CDR2 SYGVNS. The CDR3 has 12 residues. CDR3 region: CASSGPGVEQYF.

The chain carries TRBV5-1 and TRBJ2-7. CDR1 is SGHRS and CDR2 is YFSETQ in the germline V gene. The CDR3 loop spans 14 amino acids. This CDR3 reads CASSLQGKTYEQYF. Combining the CDR3 with reference TRBV5-1 and TRBJ2-7 gives the whole variable domain KAGVTQTPRYLIKTRGQQVTLSCSPISGHRSVSWYQQTPGQGLQFLFEYFSETQRNKGNFPGRFSGRQFSNSRSEMNVSTLELGDSALYLCASSLQGKTYEQYFGPGTRLTVT.

The chain is built from TRBV24-1 and TRBJ2-3. The germline CDR1 and CDR2 sequences are KGHDR and SFDVKD. This CDR3 is built from 12 residues. The chain's CDR3 is CATGQNTDTQYF.

This chain's CDR3 is CASSFPMAFNTGELFF. This chain joins TRBV12-3 or TRBV12-4 and TRBJ2-2. This CDR3 is built from 16 residues.

The chain employs TRBV15 and TRBJ2-1; lacking DNA, the TRBD1 call made by TCRdb goes unchecked. Germline CDR1 and CDR2: LNHNV and YYDKDF (reference sequence). The CDR3 is 16 amino acids. The chain's CDR3 is CATSRDRAAGGTEQFF.

The chain combines TRBV25-1 with TRBJ2-1; there is no DNA to check the TCRdb D call of TRBD2. Germline CDR1 is MGHDK and CDR2 is SYGVNS. The CDR3 is 14 amino acids. The CDR3 sequence: CATGSGLAVNEQFF. Full variable domain (rest looked up from reference TRBV25-1 and TRBJ2-1): EADIYQTPRYLVIGTGKKITLECSQTMGHDKMYWYQQDPGMELHLIHYSYGVNSTEKGDLSSESTVSRIRTEHFPLTLESARPSHTSQYLCATGSGLAVNEQFFGPGTRLTVL.

This chain joins TRBV20-1 and TRBJ2-1; TCRdb designates TRBD1, a call that cannot be tested without DNA. The CDR3 extends over 13 amino acids. Germline V lookup: CDR1 DFQATT, CDR2 SNEGSKA (reference sequence). CDR3 sequence: CRVRTGSNNEQFF.

The V call is TRBV7-8, the J call TRBJ2-7; TCRdb outputs TRBD1, but without DNA this stays unchecked. The germline V gene encodes CDR1 SGHVS and CDR2 FQNEAQ. CDR3 length equals 18 residues. The CDR3 here is CASSLGASQGPLSYEQYF.

J is TRBJ2-3 and V is TRBV5-1. The V gene's germline CDR1 is SGHRS and CDR2 YFSETQ. The CDR3 spans 14 residues. CDR3 loop: CASSLTPRTDTQYF.

This sequence joins TRBV11-2 and TRBJ2-3; the D call from TCRdb, TRBD1, cannot be confirmed without DNA. The CDR3 loop spans 16 amino acids. The germline CDR1 and CDR2 sequences are SGHAT and FQNNGV. The CDR3 sequence is CASSTQTGSLSDTQYF.

This sequence joins TRBV29-1 and TRBJ2-5; TCRdb's assignment of TRBD1 cannot be checked, as there is no DNA. The CDR3 is 14 residues long. From germline, CDR1 is SQVTM and CDR2 ANQGSEA. CDR3 amino acids: CSVEGDRGEETQYF.

The chain joins TRBV5-1 to TRBJ2-3; TCRdb's D gene call, TRBD2, goes unchecked for lack of DNA. The CDR3 extends over 14 amino acids. Germline lookup yields CDR1 SGHRS and CDR2 YFSETQ. The CDR3 loop reads CASSPKAATDTQYF.

The rearrangement uses TRBV2 and TRBJ2-3; TCRdb gives TRBD1 as the D gene, but with no DNA this cannot be confirmed. The CDR3 runs to 16 residues. Germline-derived CDR1 and CDR2 are SNHLY and FYNNEI. The CDR3 spells CASSEPPAPGGDTQYF.

This chain joins TRBV20-1 and TRBJ1-1. This CDR3 is 14 amino acids long. Germline-derived CDR1 and CDR2 are DFQATT and SNEGSKA (reference sequence). CDR3 sequence: CSARPSVQNTEAFF.

This sequence joins TRBV20-1 and TRBJ2-4; the TCRdb call, TRBD1, lacks DNA for checking. Germline V lookup: CDR1 DFQATT, CDR2 SNEGSKA (reference sequence). The length of the CDR3 is 13 residues. The chain's CDR3 is CSARSTASGIQYF.

The chain recombines TRBV11-3 with TRBJ2-2; as DNA is missing, the TRBD2 call by TCRdb cannot be tested. Germline V gives CDR1 SGHNT, CDR2 YENEEA. CDR3 length equals 16 residues. This CDR3 is CASSIGEWMNTGELFF.

This chain connects TRBV12-3 or TRBV12-4 to TRBJ1-4; TCRdb designates TRBD1, a call that cannot be tested without DNA. CDR3 length: 15 amino acids. This CDR3 is CASRPGTGRNEKLFF.

The chain is built from TRBV28 and TRBJ2-3. The V gene's germline CDR1 is MDHEN and CDR2 SYDVKM. The length of the CDR3 is 12 residues. CDR3 loop: CASSFMRNTQYF.